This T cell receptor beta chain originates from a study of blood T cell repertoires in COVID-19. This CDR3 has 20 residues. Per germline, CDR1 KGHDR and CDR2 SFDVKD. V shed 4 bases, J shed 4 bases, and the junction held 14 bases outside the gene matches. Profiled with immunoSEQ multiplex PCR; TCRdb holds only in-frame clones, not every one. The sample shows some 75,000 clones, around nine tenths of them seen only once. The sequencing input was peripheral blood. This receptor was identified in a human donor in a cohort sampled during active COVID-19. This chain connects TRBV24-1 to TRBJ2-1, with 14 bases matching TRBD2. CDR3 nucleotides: TGTGCCACCAGTGACCGGACTAGCGGGGGGCCACGCCTCGGTTACAATGAGCAGTTCTTC. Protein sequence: CATSDRTSGGPRLGYNEQFF.